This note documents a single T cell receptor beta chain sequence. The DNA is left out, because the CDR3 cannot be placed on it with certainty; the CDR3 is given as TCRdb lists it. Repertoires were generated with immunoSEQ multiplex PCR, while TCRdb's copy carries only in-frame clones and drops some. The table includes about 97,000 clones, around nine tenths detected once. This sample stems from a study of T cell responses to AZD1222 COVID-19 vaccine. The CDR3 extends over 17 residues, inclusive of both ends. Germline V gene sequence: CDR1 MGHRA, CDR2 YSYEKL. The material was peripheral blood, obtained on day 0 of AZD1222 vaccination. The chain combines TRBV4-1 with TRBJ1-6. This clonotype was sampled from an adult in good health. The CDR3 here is CASSSSGPDFYNSPLHF.